This T cell receptor (beta chain) originates from a study of T cell repertoires in cytomegalovirus infection. TCRdb passed the reads through MiXCR, listing each CDR3 protein once. The sample yields around 530,000 distinct CDR3 sequences, 15% to 20% seen once. Ten or more counts support this clonotype. The CDR3 has 13 amino acids. Germline CDR1 is SGHTA and CDR2 is FQGTGA. Trimming left V 6 bases short and J 2 bases short, with 9 bases between. This receptor was taken from a human donor in good health (CMV status not recorded). Some clones in this sample may be carry-over from other donors' samples. Input material: CD8+ T cells from PBMCs. The J gene is TRBJ2-3, the V gene TRBV7-3; TRBD1 is a possible D gene (5 bases). CDR3 nucleotides: TGTGCCAGCAGTCAGGACAACACAGATACGCAGTATTTT. This encodes CASSQDNTDTQYF.